These 13 T cell receptor beta chains originate from one sample sequenced in a study of blood T cells in healthy people across ages. A J-beta primer mix and a sample-barcoded 5' primer were used in a second PCR of about 7 to 12 cycles. TCRdb re-called the 5' RACE reads with MiXCR, one entry per CDR3 protein. Counted here are over 300,000 distinct CDR3 sequences, approximately 52% occurring once; the ten biggest clones make up 45% to 65%. The sample taken for sequencing was blood. The source is a man in his 60s in good health.

This clonotype has only a few counts. The chain employs TRBV30 and TRBJ1-2, with D unclear. Germline CDR1 is GTSNPN and CDR2 is SVGIG (reference sequence). Trimming took off 2 bases at V and 7 bases at J, with 20 bases between the two ends. The CDR3 sequence is 15 residues long. CDR3 sequence (DNA): TGTGCCTGGAGTAAGCAGGCAACTATGGACGGTGGCTACACCTTC. Residues: CAWSKQATMDGGYTF. Full variable domain (remainder filled in from reference TRBV30 and TRBJ1-2): SQTIHQWPATLVQPVGSPLSLECTVEGTSNPNLYWYRQAAGRGLQLLFYSVGIGQISSEVPQNLSASRPQDRQFILSSKKLLLSDSGFYLCAWSKQATMDGGYTFGSGTRLTVV.

Here the CDR3 DNA reads TGCAGTGCTAGATCAGGGACTAGCGGGAGCACAGATACGCAGTATTTT. It specifies CSARSGTSGSTDTQYF. The chain employs TRBV20-1 and TRBJ2-3; 12 nucleotides agree with TRBD2. This CDR3 is 16 amino acids long. V shed 2 bases, J shed 0 bases, and the junction held 3 bases outside the gene matches. The germline V gene encodes CDR1 DFQATT and CDR2 SNEGSKA (reference sequence).

This chain links TRBV5-4 with TRBJ2-1, with 16 nucleotides matching TRBD2. The germline V gene encodes CDR1 SGHNT and CDR2 YYREEE (reference sequence). The V segment lost 2 bases and the J segment 0 bases; nucleotides outside the gene matches: 5. CDR3 length: 19 residues. The DNA of the CDR3 is TGTGCCAGCAGCTTCCCGGGACTAGCGGGGGGGCCCTCCTACAATGAGCAGTTCTTC. Protein: CASSFPGLAGGPSYNEQFF.

V usage is TRBV15 and J usage is TRBJ2-1; possible D gene TRBD1, 6 bases. Deletions cut 0 bases from V and 8 bases from J, with 11 bases between. The CDR3 runs 14 residues. The germline gives CDR1 LNHNV, CDR2 YYDKDF (reference sequence). The CDR3 loop reads CATSRDNRADEQFF. The CDR3 DNA is TGTGCCACCAGCAGAGATAACAGGGCGGATGAGCAGTTCTTC. The whole variable domain, remainder taken from reference TRBV15 and TRBJ2-1, is DAMVIQNPRYQVTQFGKPVTLSCSQTLNHNVMYWYQQKSSQAPKLLFHYYDKDFNNEADTPDNFQSRRPNTSFCFLDIRSPGLGDTAMYLCATSRDNRADEQFFGPGTRLTVL.

A few counts support this clonotype. The chain uses TRBV27 and TRBJ2-7; 8 bases fit TRBD2. The length of the CDR3 is 12 residues. The junction had 3 bases not matched to a gene; V was cut back by 5 bases and J by 6 bases. Germline CDR1 and CDR2: MNHEY and SMNVEV (reference sequence). CDR3 DNA: TGTGCCAGCAGTCACCGGGAGGGCGAGCAGTACTTC. As protein: CASSHREGEQYF.

The V call is TRBV4-1, the J call TRBJ1-2; 8 bases are a match to TRBD1. Looked up from germline, CDR1 is MGHRA and CDR2 is YSYEKL. J lost 4 bases, V lost 3 bases, and 1 base had no gene match. The CDR3 consists of 13 residues. CDR3 bases: TGCGCCAGCAGCCAGGACAGGGCCTATGGCTACACCTTC. This sequence encodes CASSQDRAYGYTF.

CDR3 sequence (DNA): TGCAGCGTAGAAACATTCCTCTACGAGCAGTACTTC. As protein: CSVETFLYEQYF. The rearrangement links TRBV29-1 to TRBJ2-7; D remains ambiguous. The CDR3 contains 12 residues. Germline V gene sequence: CDR1 SQVTM, CDR2 ANQGSEA. The V end was cut by 6 bases, the J end by 3 bases, with 12 bases between.

The rearrangement uses TRBV14 and TRBJ1-2; D is possibly TRBD1 (5 bases). V lost 1 base to trimming and J lost 2 bases, with 14 bases between them. CDR3 length equals 16 residues. Germline-derived CDR1 and CDR2 are SGHDN and FVKESK. The chain's CDR3 is CASSQGMWGDNYGYTF. CDR3 in DNA: TGTGCCAGCAGCCAAGGAATGTGGGGGGACAACTATGGCTACACCTTC.

This clonotype has only one observation. This chain joins TRBV21-1 and TRBJ2-5; TRBD1, the D gene given by the table, was not confirmed from the DNA. TRBV21-1 is described as a pseudogene. The length of the CDR3 is 15 residues. CDR3 region: CASRRDRGRWETQYF. For the CDR3, the DNA is TGTGCCAGCAGGAGGGACAGGGGGCGATGGGAGACCCAGTACTTC.

This clonotype came up once. V usage is TRBV7-2 and J usage is TRBJ2-1; D remains ambiguous. Germline lookup yields CDR1 SGHTA and CDR2 FQGNSA. Trimming stripped 5 bases from V and 8 bases from J, with 13 bases between. The CDR3 length is 13 residues. In DNA, the CDR3 is TGTGCCAGCAGCGTACAGCGCCTGGATGAGCAGTTCTTC. Residues: CASSVQRLDEQFF.

The rearrangement uses TRBV11-1 and TRBJ2-1, with 15 bases fitting TRBD2. Germline V CDR1 and CDR2: SGHAT, FQDESV (reference sequence). This CDR3 contains 18 residues. The junction had 8 bases not matched to a gene; V was cut back by 4 bases and J by 4 bases. CDR3 amino acids: CASSSGTSGRIGYNEQFF. CDR3 nucleotides: TGTGCCAGCAGCTCCGGGACTAGCGGGAGGATTGGTTACAATGAGCAGTTCTTC.

This rearrangement joins TRBV28 to TRBJ2-7, with 8 bases that match TRBD1. The V gene end was trimmed by 2 bases and the J gene end by 6 bases; junction bases not matched to a gene: 6. In germline, CDR1 is MDHEN, CDR2 SYDVKM. There are 14 residues in the CDR3. For the CDR3, the DNA is TGTGCCAGCAGTTTACTAGCAGGGGGCTGCGAGCAGTACTTC. Residues: CASSLLAGGCEQYF. Supplemented by reference TRBV28 and TRBJ2-7, the full variable domain reads DVKVTQSSRYLVKRTGEKVFLECVQDMDHENMFWYRQDPGLGLRLIYFSYDVKMKEKGDIPEGYSVSREKKERFSLILESASTNQTSMYLCASSLLAGGCEQYFGPGTRLTVT.

The chain links TRBV20-1 to TRBJ2-4; 9 bases match TRBD2. The J call may be faulty, since TRBJ2-7 better matches the DNA end. Germline CDR1 DFQATT, CDR2 SNEGSKA (reference sequence). The CDR3 sequence is 15 residues long. The CDR3 DNA reads as TGCAGTGCTCCGAGGGCGGGGGGGCAGAACTACGAGCAGTACTTC. Translating it yields CSAPRAGGQNYEQYF.